This T cell receptor beta chain was captured by sequencing in a study of blood T cell repertoires in COVID-19. This clone was counted a single time. From germline, CDR1 is LGHNA and CDR2 YSLEER. The CDR3 runs to 15 residues. Trimming cost V 1 base and J 0 bases, with 7 bases left between them. Clones were sequenced by immunoSEQ multiplex PCR, and TCRdb holds only the in-frame ones, with some missing. The sample contains over 250,000 clones, approximately 90% of which appear only once. The sample comprised PBMCs or T cells enriched from blood (not recorded which). The chain joins TRBV4-3 to TRBJ1-3; possibly TRBD1 for D (5 bases). The clonotype comes from a woman in her forties or fifties who had recovered from COVID-19. The CDR3 loop is CASSQGGFSGNTIYF. DNA for the CDR3: TGCGCCAGCAGCCAAGGGGGCTTCTCTGGAAACACCATATATTTT.